These 13 T cell receptor beta chains came from one sample sequenced in a study of T cells in Graves' hyperthyroidism and ophthalmopathy. RNA transcripts provided the source from which TCR beta CDR3 regions were amplified. Researchers ran a first-round RT-PCR on the TCR CDR3 using the HTBI primer set. Each CDR3 protein is one row after TCRdb ran MiXCR on the multiplex PCR reads. The repertoire holds about 700,000 distinct CDR3 sequences, with roughly 15% as singletons. Sequencing used blood. The receptors stem from a young woman with Graves' hyperthyroidism.

This clonotype was seen many times. The chain carries TRBV6-1 and TRBJ1-1; D is ambiguous. The germline V gene encodes CDR1 MNHNS and CDR2 SASEGT. The CDR3 spans 13 residues. With 6 bases removed from V and 4 bases from J, the gap between germline ends came to 12 bases. Here the CDR3 reads CASRDQFITEAFF. As DNA, the CDR3 is TGTGCCAGCAGAGACCAATTTATCACTGAAGCTTTCTTT.

The CDR3 protein is CASSQDRGPYGYTF. The CDR3 bases are TGCGCCAGCAGCCAAGACCGAGGGCCCTATGGCTACACCTTC. The genes are TRBV4-3 and TRBJ1-2; D unclear. V was cut by 0 bases and J by 4 bases, with 9 bases left in between. CDR1 and CDR2 from the germline V gene are LGHNA and YSLEER. CDR3 length: 14 residues.

This clonotype occurred a few times. The rearrangement uses TRBV27 and TRBJ2-3; 9 bases map to TRBD2. V was pared by 5 bases and J by 7 bases, with 10 bases of the junction left unmatched. CDR3 length: 15 residues. Germline CDR1 is MNHEY and CDR2 is SMNVEV (reference sequence). In nucleotides, the CDR3 is TGTGCCAGCAGTCTCGGACTAGCGTATGGAAATACGCAGTATTTT. Its translation is CASSLGLAYGNTQYF.

This clonotype was seen at least ten times. This chain connects TRBV28 to TRBJ1-1; D call uncertain. Trimming took 3 bases from V and 0 from J, leaving 8 bases between them. The CDR3 is 14 residues long. Germline CDR1 and CDR2: MDHEN and SYDVKM. CDR3 coding DNA: TGTGCCAGCAGTTTCGGCAGTGTGAACACTGAAGCTTTCTTT. This encodes CASSFGSVNTEAFF.

Many counts were recorded for this clonotype. This chain links TRBV2 with TRBJ1-1; D call uncertain. CDR3 size: 14 residues. Germline V CDR1 and CDR2: SNHLY, FYNNEI. Trimming stripped 7 bases from V and 0 bases from J, with 12 bases between. CDR3: CASNVGLLNTEAFF. DNA for the CDR3: TGTGCCAGCAATGTAGGACTCCTGAACACTGAAGCTTTCTTT.

This clonotype came up many times. The rearrangement links TRBV28 to TRBJ2-7, with D unresolved. Germline CDR1 MDHEN, CDR2 SYDVKM. This CDR3 region has 10 residues. Trimming shortened V by 6 bases and J by 5 bases, and 5 bases separated the two germline ends. The CDR3 DNA sequence: TGTGCCAGCAGCGGCCACGAGCAGTACTTC. Translation: CASSGHEQYF.

This clonotype was observed many times. The chain employs TRBV7-2 and TRBJ2-7, with D perhaps matching TRBD1 or TRBD2 (6 bases each). Between the trimmed V and J ends, which lost 4 bases and 1 base, there was a span of 17 bases. The germline gives CDR1 SGHTA, CDR2 FQGNSA. The CDR3 has 16 residues. The CDR3 DNA reads as TGTGCCAGCAGCTCGCAGGGGTTAGCGGCTTCCTACGAGCAGTACTTC. Translating it yields CASSSQGLAASYEQYF.

V usage is TRBV4-3 and J usage is TRBJ1-6; D is uncertain. Germline CDR1 LGHNA, CDR2 YSLEER. The CDR3 has 14 residues. Trimming shortened V by 4 bases and J by 3 bases, and 7 bases separated the two germline ends. CDR3 sequence reads: CASSLQSYNSPLHF. For the CDR3, the DNA is TGCGCCAGCAGCCTCCAGAGCTATAATTCACCCCTCCACTTT.

In this sample, this clonotype turned up a few times. The rearrangement joins TRBV4-1 to TRBJ2-1, with 7 bases matching TRBD2. Germline V gene lookup returns CDR1 MGHRA and CDR2 YSYEKL. Unmatched junction bases numbered 13, after V lost 4 bases and J lost 10 bases. CDR3 length equals 15 residues. The CDR3 DNA sequence: TGCGCCAGCAGCCTCCTAGCGGAAGGGCCGAGAGAGCAGTTCTTC. It codes for CASSLLAEGPREQFF.

This clonotype has just a few counts. This chain joins TRBV29-1 and TRBJ2-7, with TRBD2 identical over 12 bases. The CDR3 totals 13 residues. J gave up 3 bases and V 6 bases, and 3 bases lay outside the gene matches. Per germline, CDR1 SQVTM and CDR2 ANQGSEA. The CDR3 here is CSVASGRVYEQYF. CDR3 DNA sequence: TGCAGCGTGGCTAGCGGGAGGGTCTACGAGCAGTACTTC.

In this sample, this clonotype turned up once. The rearrangement links TRBV7-9 to TRBJ2-7, with D unclear. Trimming left V 0 bases short and J 2 bases short, with 11 bases between. The CDR3 totals 15 residues. In germline, CDR1 is SEHNR, CDR2 FQNEAQ (reference sequence). This chain's CDR3 is CASSLAGTTPYEQYF. CDR3 nucleotides: TGTGCCAGCAGCTTAGCGGGCACAACCCCCTACGAGCAGTACTTC.

This clonotype was seen more than once but under ten times. V usage is TRBV7-3 and J usage is TRBJ1-1, with D perhaps matching TRBD1 (5 bases). V was clipped by 1 base and J by 1 base, with 13 bases between them. Germline values: CDR1 SGHTA, CDR2 FQGTGA. The CDR3 length is 16 residues. In DNA, the CDR3 is TGTGCCAGCAGCTTAAGGGGGGGGTTCGAGAACACTGAAGCTTTCTTT. Translating gives CASSLRGGFENTEAFF.

The genes are TRBV6-1 and TRBJ2-1; D gene uncertain. The CDR3 contains 11 residues. Between the trimmed V and J ends, which lost 8 bases and 5 bases, there was a span of 7 bases. Germline V lookup: CDR1 MNHNS, CDR2 SASEGT. The CDR3, as DNA: TGTGCCAGCCGAGTGGACAATGAGCAGTTCTTC. It is translated as CASRVDNEQFF.